The 24 T cell receptor beta chains presented below share a single source sample, sequenced in a study of beta chain features in type 1 diabetes. Reverse transcription of all isolated RNA meant that expressed TCRB transcripts were sequenced. Profiled with immunoSEQ multiplex PCR; TCRdb holds only in-frame clones, not every one. The repertoire holds 970,000 or so clones, with roughly a sixth as singletons. Sequenced: naive CD4+ T cells from blood. Receptor source: a young woman in good health.

The rearrangement joins TRBV6-6 to TRBJ2-1; 12 bases map to TRBD2. CDR1 MNHNY and CDR2 SVGAGI come from the germline V gene (reference sequence). The CDR3 sequence is 15 residues long. The V and J ends lost 7 bases and 7 bases, in that order; junction bases with no gene match: 8. CDR3 in DNA: TGTGCCAGCATTACTAGCGGGAGGTTGAAGAATGAGCAGTTCTTC. This codes for CASITSGRLKNEQFF.

The rearrangement uses TRBV6-5 and TRBJ1-5; D remains ambiguous. The CDR3 covers 14 residues. Trimming shortened V by 6 bases and J by 9 bases, and 18 bases separated the two germline ends. Per germline, CDR1 MNHEY and CDR2 SVGAGI. The CDR3 DNA reads as TGTGCCAGCAGCAGTAGGCCAGGAGTAAGGCCCCAGCATTTT. As protein: CASSSRPGVRPQHF.

This clone was found a few times. The V call is TRBV9, the J call TRBJ2-2; D is perhaps TRBD2 (6 bases). Germline values: CDR1 SGDLS, CDR2 YYNGEE. V was shortened by 5 bases and J by 0 bases, with 8 bases between the two germline ends. The CDR3 length is 14 residues. CDR3 DNA sequence: TGTGCCAGCAGGGGAGGTGCGAACACCGGGGAGCTGTTTTTT. Translation gives CASRGGANTGELFF.

The V gene is TRBV7-9, the J gene TRBJ2-7, with D possibly being TRBD2 (5 bases). Germline V gene data show CDR1 as SEHNR and CDR2 as FQNEAQ (reference sequence). This CDR3 comprises 14 residues. Trimming removed 4 bases at V and 2 bases at J, with 12 bases between. The DNA of the CDR3 is TGTGCCAGCAGCTGGAGGACCACCACCTACGAGCAGTACTTC. This sequence encodes CASSWRTTTYEQYF.

The chain uses TRBV7-2 and TRBJ2-5; 7 bases are a match to TRBD1. Unmatched junction bases numbered 4, after V lost 5 bases and J lost 1 base. Germline CDR1 is SGHTA and CDR2 is FQGNSA. The CDR3 contains 14 residues. CDR3 sequence (DNA): TGTGCCAGCAGCCTCGACAGGGTCCAAGAGACCCAGTACTTC. Translating it yields CASSLDRVQETQYF.

This clone was detected a few times. The V and J genes are TRBV7-2 and TRBJ2-5; D not resolved. CDR1 SGHTA and CDR2 FQGNSA come from the germline V gene. V was shortened by 5 bases and J by 0 bases, with 4 bases between the two germline ends. The CDR3 consists of 12 residues. DNA of the CDR3: TGTGCCAGCAGCATGTACCAAGAGACCCAGTACTTC. Protein sequence: CASSMYQETQYF.

In its sample, this clone was seen a few times. The chain has TRBV7-2 and TRBJ2-3; tentatively, D is TRBD1 (5 bases). The germline V and J ends were trimmed by 0 bases and 9 bases, with 13 bases remaining between them. This CDR3 contains 14 residues. CDR1 and CDR2 from the germline V gene are SGHTA and FQGNSA. The CDR3 region is CASSLAGLTGTQYF. The CDR3 DNA sequence: TGTGCCAGCAGCTTAGCGGGGCTAACAGGCACGCAGTATTTT.

This clone has just a few counts. Within the sample, other DNA sequences also encode this same CDR3. This CDR3 is CASSPGSNQPQHF. Written as DNA, the CDR3 is TGTGCCAGCTCACCCGGGTCTAATCAGCCCCAGCATTTT. The V call is TRBV18, the J call TRBJ1-5; D not resolved. The CDR3 is 13 residues long. V gave up 3 bases and J gave up 4 bases, with 7 bases separating them. Germline assignment: CDR1 KGHSH and CDR2 LQKENI.

The V call is TRBV7-8, the J call TRBJ1-2; possible D gene TRBD1, 5 bases. With 2 bases removed from V and 1 base from J, the gap between germline ends came to 8 bases. Germline values: CDR1 SGHVS, CDR2 FQNEAQ. There are 14 residues in the CDR3. The CDR3 region is CASSLQGGNYGYTF. In DNA form, the CDR3 reads TGTGCCAGCAGCTTACAGGGCGGTAACTATGGCTACACCTTC.

The chain joins TRBV18 to TRBJ2-7, with a weak D call TRBD2 (6 bases). This CDR3 is 14 amino acids long. V was cut by 4 bases and J by 2 bases, with 12 bases left in between. From germline, CDR1 is KGHSH and CDR2 LQKENI. CDR3 DNA: TGTGCCAGCTCACGGGGGGACGGCACCTACGAGCAGTACTTC. Protein: CASSRGDGTYEQYF.

J is TRBJ2-1 and V is TRBV7-3; the match to TRBD2 covers 11 bases. V shed 5 bases, J shed 5 bases, and the junction held 8 bases outside the gene matches. This CDR3 region has 16 residues. Germline CDR1 SGHTA, CDR2 FQGTGA. The CDR3 is CASSGTGTSGHNEQFF. CDR3 nucleotide sequence: TGTGCCAGCAGCGGCACCGGGACTAGCGGACACAATGAGCAGTTCTTC. Full variable domain (outside the CDR3, taken from reference TRBV7-3 and TRBJ2-1): GAGVSQTPSNKVTEKGKYVELRCDPISGHTALYWYRQSLGQGPEFLIYFQGTGAADDSGLPNDRFFAVRPEGSVSTLKIQRTERGDSAVYLCASSGTGTSGHNEQFFGPGTRLTVL.

This clone was detected a few times. This CDR3 is CASSLAGLAGVLVVYNEQFF. DNA for the CDR3: TGTGCCAGCAGCTTAGCGGGACTAGCGGGAGTTTTGGTCGTATACAATGAGCAGTTCTTC. The V gene is TRBV7-2, the J gene TRBJ2-1; 14 bases fit TRBD2. The junction had 11 bases not matched to a gene; V was cut back by 0 bases and J by 4 bases. Germline CDR1 is SGHTA and CDR2 is FQGNSA. The CDR3 runs 20 residues.

The chain has TRBV7-9 and TRBJ1-5; unclear D gene. From germline, CDR1 is SEHNR and CDR2 FQNEAQ (reference sequence). V was cut by 3 bases and J by 2 bases, with 8 bases left in between. The CDR3 consists of 14 residues. The CDR3 reads CASSLTGGNQPQHF. For the CDR3, the DNA is TGTGCCAGCAGCTTGACCGGAGGCAATCAGCCCCAGCATTTT.

The V and J genes are TRBV28 and TRBJ2-1; 10 nucleotides agree with TRBD2. V shed 4 bases, J shed 5 bases, and the junction held 17 bases outside the gene matches. The CDR3 contains 19 residues. Germline-derived CDR1 and CDR2 are MDHEN and SYDVKM. The CDR3 reads CASSSKSRLAGGGNNEQFF. CDR3 coding DNA: TGTGCCAGCAGTTCCAAGTCCCGTTTAGCGGGAGGCGGAAACAATGAGCAGTTCTTC.

V usage is TRBV2 and J usage is TRBJ2-7; weak D call: TRBD1 (6 bases). The CDR3 sequence is 13 residues long. The germline CDR1 and CDR2 sequences are SNHLY and FYNNEI. Trimming cost V 7 bases and J 0 bases, with 10 bases left between them. CDR3 sequence: CASTGDNSYEQYF. The CDR3 DNA is TGTGCCAGCACCGGGGACAACTCCTACGAGCAGTACTTC.

The V gene is TRBV29-1, the J gene TRBJ2-1; no clear D. V lost 7 bases, J lost 0 bases, and 16 bases lay in between. Germline V lookup: CDR1 SQVTM, CDR2 ANQGSEA. CDR3 length equals 15 residues. The CDR3 DNA follows: TGCAGCGCAGTACTAAGAGGATCCTCCTACAATGAGCAGTTCTTC. It translates to CSAVLRGSSYNEQFF.

A few counts support this clone. The V gene is TRBV4-2, the J gene TRBJ2-7; 8 bases line up with TRBD2. Germline CDR1 and CDR2: LGHNA and YNFKEQ. The V and J ends lost 3 bases and 1 base, in that order; junction bases with no gene match: 5. The CDR3 spans 15 residues. DNA for the CDR3: TGTGCCAGCAGCCAGTATAGCGGGACGTCCTACGAGCAGTACTTC. This codes for CASSQYSGTSYEQYF.

This clone appeared a few times. The sample holds other DNA sequences that translate to the same CDR3. The chain uses TRBV4-1 and TRBJ2-5; TRBD2 matches 8 bases. The length of the CDR3 is 15 residues. Germline values: CDR1 MGHRA, CDR2 YSYEKL. The V and J ends lost 0 bases and 2 bases, in that order; junction bases with no gene match: 2. CDR3 nucleotides: TGCGCCAGCAGCCAAGAGTCTAGCGGGCAAGAGACCCAGTACTTC. Translation gives CASSQESSGQETQYF.

The V call is TRBV10-3, the J call TRBJ2-3; TRBD2 matches 12 bases. The junction had 18 bases not matched to a gene; V was cut back by 5 bases and J by 6 bases. CDR3 size: 19 residues. In germline, CDR1 is ENHRY, CDR2 SYGVKD. The CDR3 DNA reads as TGTGCCATCAGTCCCCGGCTAGCGGGAGGGCCAAGTATAGGGGATACGCAGTATTTT. It is translated as CAISPRLAGGPSIGDTQYF.

J is TRBJ2-1 and V is TRBV18; 8 bases match TRBD2. The germline V gene has CDR1 KGHSH and CDR2 LQKENI. The CDR3 has 16 amino acids. V was clipped by 2 bases and J by 5 bases; unmatched bases: 8. Here the CDR3 reads CASSPESGSWNNEQFF. The CDR3, as DNA: TGTGCCAGCTCACCAGAAAGCGGGAGTTGGAACAATGAGCAGTTCTTC. Supplemented by reference TRBV18 and TRBJ2-1, the full variable domain reads NAGVMQNPRHLVRRRGQEARLRCSPMKGHSHVYWYRQLPEEGLKFMVYLQKENIIDESGMPKERFSAEFPKEGPSILRIQQVVRGDSAAYFCASSPESGSWNNEQFFGPGTRLTVL.

This clone occurred a few times. The chain combines TRBV5-1 with TRBJ2-1, with 13 positions matching TRBD2. The CDR3 spans 20 residues. Germline values: CDR1 SGHRS, CDR2 YFSETQ. J was trimmed by 0 bases and V by 1 base; bases with no gene match: 10. The CDR3 bases are TGCGCCAGCAGCTTGTGGACTAGCGGGAGTAGCACTAGCTCCTACAATGAGCAGTTCTTC. The encoded protein is CASSLWTSGSSTSSYNEQFF.

This clone was found a few times. Distinct nucleotide sequences in the sample also encode this CDR3. This CDR3 reads CASSSSGISYEQYF. CDR3 coding DNA: TGTGCCAGCAGCTCGAGTGGTATTTCCTACGAGCAGTACTTC. The rearrangement joins TRBV7-9 to TRBJ2-7; D gene ambiguous. Trimming left V 4 bases short and J 1 base short, with 11 bases between. This CDR3 comprises 14 residues. The germline V gene encodes CDR1 SEHNR and CDR2 FQNEAQ (reference sequence).

The V gene is TRBV18, the J gene TRBJ2-2; D unresolved. CDR1 and CDR2 from the germline V gene are KGHSH and LQKENI. The V and J ends lost 1 base and 6 bases respectively, with 6 bases between them. The CDR3 length is 13 residues. Here the CDR3 reads CASSPQDPGELFF. The CDR3 bases are TGTGCCAGCTCACCACAGGATCCCGGGGAGCTGTTTTTT.

This sequence joins TRBV7-3 and TRBJ2-3; D remains unclear. V shed 6 bases and J shed 1 base, with 14 bases lying between them. The CDR3 is 15 amino acids. The germline V gene has CDR1 SGHTA and CDR2 FQGTGA. CDR3 bases: TGTGCCAGCAGTTTGGTGAGCGACGGCACAGATACGCAGTATTTT. Its translation: CASSLVSDGTDTQYF.